A selection of T cell receptor beta chains follows, all from one sample in a study of blood T cells in healthy people across ages. TCRdb itself ran the 5' RACE reads through MiXCR, one entry per CDR3 protein. The sample holds around 1,000,000 distinct CDR3 sequences; roughly a quarter are singletons and the top ten take 0.65% to 0.75%. The same sample was also studied in work on T cells of mothers and their children.

Sequenced sample: blood. These TCRs come from a girl aged 2 to 9 in good health. CDR3s include the opening cysteine and the closing phenylalanine or tryptophan. Each record gives: D gene, J gene, CDR3 length, V gene, clone size, CDR3 DNA, CDR3 protein. D genes are given only for firm matches. Clone size appears in some rows only: once, few, many, or a class for an expanded clone.

>-|TRBJ1-4|17|TRBV4-3|many
TGCGCCAGCAGCCGCATCAAAGCAGGGGCGGCTAATGAAAAACTGTTTTTT
CASSRIKAGAANEKLFF
>-|TRBJ1-3|14|TRBV12-3/TRBV12-4|-
TGTGCCAGCAGGGCGTCGAGCTCTGGAAACACCATATATTTT
CASRASSSGNTIYF
>-|TRBJ2-1|15|TRBV9|few
TGTGCCAGCAGCGCGACTCACACGGAATACAATGAGCAGTTCTTC
CASSATHTEYNEQFF
>TRBD1|TRBJ1-2|15|TRBV28|-
TGTGCCAGCAGTTTTTCGGGGACAGCTAACTATGGCTACACCTTC
CASSFSGTANYGYTF
>-|TRBJ2-7|14|TRBV7-9|few
-
CASSFRGRTYEQYF
>TRBD2|TRBJ2-7|17|TRBV7-9|few
TGTGCCAGCAGCACGTTATTGAGCGGGAGTGCTTCCTACGAGCAGTACTTC
CASSTLLSGSASYEQYF
>-|TRBJ1-6|16|TRBV7-2|-
TGTGCCAGCAGCGCGCCCCAGACGGCTGGAAATTCACCCCTCCACTTT
CASSAPQTAGNSPLHF
>-|TRBJ2-7|12|TRBV2|few
TGTGCCACCGAACACAGGGAGGACGAGCAGTACTTC
CATEHREDEQYF
>-|TRBJ1-4|14|TRBV7-9|-
TGTGCCACGCAATTACAGGGAAATGGTGAAAAACTGTTTTTT
CATQLQGNGEKLFF
>TRBD2|TRBJ2-1|10|TRBV29-1|few
TGCAGCGTTGAAGATAAGCGGGGCCGCTTC
CSVEDKRGRF
>-|TRBJ1-2|11|TRBV20-1|-
TGCAGTGCTAGGGAGGTCTATGGCTACACCTTC
CSAREVYGYTF
>-|TRBJ1-6|13|TRBV20-1|-
TGCAGTGCCTCGGACACTTATAATTCACCCCTCCACTTT
CSASDTYNSPLHF
>TRBD1|TRBJ2-7|11|TRBV19|-
TGTGCCGGGACAGGGGGCTACGAGCAGTACTTC
CAGTGGYEQYF
>TRBD1|TRBJ2-5|15|TRBV7-2|-
TGTGCCAGCAGCTTAGGATCGACAGGGCCAGAGACCCAGTACTTC
CASSLGSTGPETQYF
>-|TRBJ1-1|16|TRBV4-3|-
TGCGCCAGCAGCCAAGATGAAGACAGCCCGAACACTGAAGCTTTCTTT
CASSQDEDSPNTEAFF
>TRBD2|TRBJ2-3|18|TRBV28|-
TGTGCCAGCAGTTCGCCTAGGGGGACTAGCGGGAGTGCAGATACGCAGTATTTT
CASSSPRGTSGSADTQYF
>-|TRBJ2-7|15|TRBV15|few
TGTGCCACCAGCAGACAAGAGGAGTACTCCTACGAGCAGTACTTC
CATSRQEEYSYEQYF
>-|TRBJ1-4|15|TRBV12-3/TRBV12-4|few
TGTGCCAGCAGGCCGCCCAAAGCAACTAATGAAAAACTGTTTTTT
CASRPPKATNEKLFF
>-|TRBJ2-1|16|TRBV7-2|-
TGTGCCAGCAGCTTAGCGCGGCAGGGATTCTACAATGAGCAGTTCTTC
CASSLARQGFYNEQFF
>TRBD1|TRBJ1-6|14|TRBV18|-
TGTGCCAGCTCACCGGGACAGGGCTATTCACCCCTCCACTTT
CASSPGQGYSPLHF
>TRBD1|TRBJ2-3|15|TRBV29-1|few
TGCAGCGTTACCTTCGGGGACAGGGGTACAGATACGCAGTATTTT
CSVTFGDRGTDTQYF
>-|TRBJ2-5|13|TRBV15|-
TGTGCCACCAGAAGAGACACCCAAGAGACCCAGTACTTC
CATRRDTQETQYF
>-|TRBJ1-3|18|TRBV28|-
TGTGCCAGCAGTTTTTTCAGGACGGAGGCTATCTCTGGAAACACCATATATTTT
CASSFFRTEAISGNTIYF
>TRBD1|TRBJ1-5|17|TRBV15|-
TGTGCCACAAGGGGGACAGGGGAGGAATATAGCAATCAGCCCCAGCATTTT
CATRGTGEEYSNQPQHF
>TRBD2|TRBJ2-5|14|TRBV7-9|few
TGTGCCAGCAGCCCACTTACTAGCGGTGAGACCCAGTACTTC
CASSPLTSGETQYF
>-|TRBJ1-1|11|TRBV2|-
TGTGCCAGTAACCAGGCCCCTGAAGCTTTCTTT
CASNQAPEAFF
>-|TRBJ1-3|16|TRBV7-6|few
TGTGCCAGCAGCTTAGGGCCGCGCAGCTCTGGAAACACCATATATTTT
CASSLGPRSSGNTIYF
>-|TRBJ1-1|14|TRBV29-1|-
TGCAGCGTTTCATACCGGATGTTGGAGACTGAAGCTTTCTTT
CSVSYRMLETEAFF
>-|TRBJ2-5|12|TRBV29-1|few
TGCAGCGTTGTGGCTCCCGAAGAGACCCAGTACTTC
CSVVAPEETQYF
>TRBD2|TRBJ2-5|16|TRBV5-1|few
TGCGCCAGCAGCTTGGAGGGACTAGGGGGACAAGAGACCCAGTACTTC
CASSLEGLGGQETQYF
>-|TRBJ2-7|14|TRBV15|-
TGTGCCACCAGCAGAGCGGGTGGGACGGACGAGCAGTACTTC
CATSRAGGTDEQYF
>-|TRBJ2-1|17|TRBV3-1|few
TGTGCCAGCAGCCAAGAGCGGCGACGGGCAAGTTACAATGAGCAGTTCTTC
CASSQERRRASYNEQFF
>-|TRBJ2-2|13|TRBV28|-
TGTGCCGGGGCCCTTAGGGGGACCGGGGAGCTGTTTTTT
CAGALRGTGELFF
>-|TRBJ2-7|14|TRBV7-9|few
TGTGCCAGCAGCAGCCGGGACTCAGCCTACGAGCAGTACTTC
CASSSRDSAYEQYF
>-|TRBJ2-4|13|TRBV12-3/TRBV12-4|few
TGTGCCAGCAGTTTTACGGTGGAGAACATTCAGTACTTC
CASSFTVENIQYF
>TRBD2|TRBJ2-1|15|TRBV7-2|-
TGTGCCAGCAGCTACCGGGGGGGTCGATTCAATGAGCAGTTCTTC
CASSYRGGRFNEQFF
>-|TRBJ2-7|13|TRBV20-1|few
TGCAGTGCTAGATCCGGGACGACGTACGAGCAGTACTTC
CSARSGTTYEQYF
>-|TRBJ1-4|15|TRBV4-1|-
TGCGCCAGCAGCCAAGATCCGGGGGGCAACAAAAAACTGTTTTTT
CASSQDPGGNKKLFF
>-|TRBJ2-5|15|TRBV7-2|-
TGTGCCAGCAGCTTAGGGGCAGGGGACCGGGAGACCCAGTACTTC
CASSLGAGDRETQYF
>TRBD1|TRBJ1-4|16|TRBV5-1|few
TGCGCCAGCAGCATTGGACAGGATACAACTAATGAAAAACTGTTTTTT
CASSIGQDTTNEKLFF
>-|TRBJ1-1|14|TRBV4-1|few
TGCGCCAGCAGCCCCCAGATTCTGAACACTGAAGCTTTCTTT
CASSPQILNTEAFF